This T cell receptor beta chain emerged from a study of blood T cell repertoires in COVID-19. Germline CDR1 and CDR2: MNHEY and SVGAGI. The length of the CDR3 is 15 residues. V shed 0 bases, J shed 5 bases, and the junction held 3 bases outside the gene matches. Sequencing used immunoSEQ multiplex PCR; TCRdb keeps in-frame clones, though not all of them. The sample has 150,000 to 200,000 clones; around 85% are singletons. The sample taken for sequencing was peripheral blood. This clonotype originated in a woman aged 70-85 years with acute or convalescent COVID-19. The chain is built from TRBV6-5 and TRBJ2-5, with 10 bases identical to TRBD2. The CDR3 reads CASSYSASGGETQYF. The CDR3 DNA reads TGTGCCAGCAGTTACTCTGCTAGCGGGGGTGAGACCCAGTACTTC.